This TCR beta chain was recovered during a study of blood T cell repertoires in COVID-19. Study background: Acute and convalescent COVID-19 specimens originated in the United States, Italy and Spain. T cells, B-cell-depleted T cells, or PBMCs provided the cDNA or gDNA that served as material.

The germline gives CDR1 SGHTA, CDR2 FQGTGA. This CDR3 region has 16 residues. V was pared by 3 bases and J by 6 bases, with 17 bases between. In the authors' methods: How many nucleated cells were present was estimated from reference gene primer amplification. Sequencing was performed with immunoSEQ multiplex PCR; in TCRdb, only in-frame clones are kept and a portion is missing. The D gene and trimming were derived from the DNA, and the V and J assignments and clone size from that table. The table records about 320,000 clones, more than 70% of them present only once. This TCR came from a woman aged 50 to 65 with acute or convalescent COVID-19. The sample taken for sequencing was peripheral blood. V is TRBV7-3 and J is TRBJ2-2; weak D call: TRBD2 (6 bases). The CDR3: CASSLADGRGAGELFF. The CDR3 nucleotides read TGTGCCAGCAGCTTGGCCGACGGGAGAGGGGCCGGGGAGCTGTTTTTT.